What follows is one T cell receptor beta chain and its context. Its antigen specificity is not known. One base away there is no much larger clone; base qualities are not given. TCRbeta CDR3 regions were amplified from genomic DNA by means of the immunoSEQ Assay, a bias-controlled multiplex PCR. The published analysis was carried out like this. Nucleated cell counts per sample were estimated from amplification of reference gene primers within the assay. To quantify the absolute abundance of each unique TCRbeta CDR3 rearrangement, sequence reads were collapsed and filtered. For each sample, productive Simpson clonality was calculated as the square root of Simpson's diversity index across productive rearrangements. TCRdb stores this immuneACCESS table with in-frame sequences only. Part of the clones is absent; in the studies checked, under half of the shortfall reflects unresolved V genes, and no reason is known for the rest. The DNA gave D and trimming, while V, J and clone size come from that table. This sample comprises 200,000 to 250,000 clones, about 90% of them detected only once. More than 5% of the sample belongs to the ten largest clones.

The CDR3, from cysteine to phenylalanine, totals 13 residues. CDR3 DNA only is kept here, 39 bases in frame from base 1. Trimming costs V 3 bases and J 2 bases, and their ends lie 6 bases apart. These data originate in a study of blood T cell repertoires in COVID-19 (dated by TCRdb to 2018 to 2021). A note on the overall study: Samples covering the acute and convalescent phases of COVID-19 were provided by collaborators in the United States, Italy and Spain. The sample metadata nearly always contained a de-identified subject ID, COVID-19 status, age in years and sex. The repertoires were released in a freely available public database meant as a resource for research on the immune response to SARS-CoV-2. Subjects who had been exposed to COVID-19, were actively infected with it, or had recovered from it provided the deeply sampled blood TCRbeta repertoires that made up the dataset. HLA class I and class II types, where available, came from metadata supplied by the sample provider rather than from assay-based typing. The samples were drawn from the first 160 participants of the ongoing ImmuneRACE study and from 1,254 subjects provided by 6 global collaborators. The prospective study material was composed of cDNA or gDNA derived from T cells, B-cell-depleted T cells, or PBMCs. Paper-wide results and their limitations: Clinical and demographic metadata were provided uncurated, with the amount varying by source and participant.

Enrolling through a virtual design, the prospective study's participants ranged in age from roughly 18 to 89 years and lived across roughly 23 United States geographic areas. Cohort assignment in the prospective study relied on participant-reported clinical history from a screening survey and a study questionnaire. In the prospective study, whole blood, serum and a nasopharyngeal or oropharyngeal swab were collected from each participant by mobile phlebotomists. Prospective study participants could optionally give additional blood draws and questionnaires over an approximately two-month period. Before DNA extraction, prospective study blood samples were shipped either frozen or at room temperature.

The chain employs TRBV12-3 or TRBV12-4 and TRBJ2-3; there is no confident call for the D gene. This sequence originates from a woman aged 25 to 45 with acute COVID-19. The sample comprised PBMCs or T cells enriched from blood (not recorded which). The sequence in DNA is TGTGCCAGCAGTTTGGCATTCACAGATACGCAGTATTTT. This yields the protein CASSLAFTDTQYF.